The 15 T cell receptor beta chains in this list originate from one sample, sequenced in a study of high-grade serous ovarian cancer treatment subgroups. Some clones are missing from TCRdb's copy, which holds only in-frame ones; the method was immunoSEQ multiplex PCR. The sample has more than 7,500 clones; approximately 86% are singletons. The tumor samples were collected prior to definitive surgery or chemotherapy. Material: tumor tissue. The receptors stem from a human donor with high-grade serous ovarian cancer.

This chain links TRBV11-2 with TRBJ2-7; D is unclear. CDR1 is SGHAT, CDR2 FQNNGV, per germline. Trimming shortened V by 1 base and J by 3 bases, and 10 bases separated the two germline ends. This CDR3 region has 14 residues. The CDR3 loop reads CASSLGDADYEQYF. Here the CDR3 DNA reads TGTGCCAGCAGCTTAGGCGACGCAGACTACGAGCAGTACTTC.

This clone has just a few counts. The CDR3 sequence is CASSQEGTRDLAYEQYF. The CDR3 DNA is TGTGCCAGCAGCCAAGAGGGGACCCGGGACTTAGCCTACGAGCAGTACTTC. The chain couples TRBV21-1 to TRBJ2-7; the table's D gene call, TRBD2, was not cross checked with the DNA. TRBV21-1 constitutes a pseudogene. The CDR3 runs to 17 residues.

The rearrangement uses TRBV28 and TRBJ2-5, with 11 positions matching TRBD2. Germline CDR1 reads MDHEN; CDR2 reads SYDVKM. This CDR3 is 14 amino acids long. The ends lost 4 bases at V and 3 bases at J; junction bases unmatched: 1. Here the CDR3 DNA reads TGTGCCAGCAGTTCTAGCGGGGGGAAAGAGACCCAGTACTTC. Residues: CASSSSGGKETQYF.

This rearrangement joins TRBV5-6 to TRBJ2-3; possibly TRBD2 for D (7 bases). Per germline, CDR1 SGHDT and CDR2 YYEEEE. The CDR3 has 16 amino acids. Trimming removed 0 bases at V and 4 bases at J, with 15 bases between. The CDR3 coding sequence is TGTGCCAGCAGCTTGGTAGGGGGAGGGCCTTCAGATACGCAGTATTTT. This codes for CASSLVGGGPSDTQYF.

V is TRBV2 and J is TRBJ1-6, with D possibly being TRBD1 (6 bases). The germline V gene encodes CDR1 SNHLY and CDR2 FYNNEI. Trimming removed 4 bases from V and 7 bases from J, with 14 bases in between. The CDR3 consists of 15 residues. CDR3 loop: CASSGQGTINSPLHF. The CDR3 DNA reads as TGTGCCAGCAGTGGGCAGGGGACCATCAATTCACCCCTCCACTTT.

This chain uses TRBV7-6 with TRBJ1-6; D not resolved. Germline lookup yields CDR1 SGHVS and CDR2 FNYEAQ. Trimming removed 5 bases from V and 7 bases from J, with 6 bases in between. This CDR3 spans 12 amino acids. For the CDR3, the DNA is TGTGCCAGCAGCCCCCCCAATTCACCCCTCCACTTT. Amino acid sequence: CASSPPNSPLHF.

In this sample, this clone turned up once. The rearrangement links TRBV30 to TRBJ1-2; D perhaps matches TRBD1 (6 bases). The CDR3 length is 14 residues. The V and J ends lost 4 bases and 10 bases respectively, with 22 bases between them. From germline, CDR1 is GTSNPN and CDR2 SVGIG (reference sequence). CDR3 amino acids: CAWTGGGLSQIYTF. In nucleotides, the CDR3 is TGTGCCTGGACGGGCGGGGGGCTTTCCCAAATCTACACCTTC.

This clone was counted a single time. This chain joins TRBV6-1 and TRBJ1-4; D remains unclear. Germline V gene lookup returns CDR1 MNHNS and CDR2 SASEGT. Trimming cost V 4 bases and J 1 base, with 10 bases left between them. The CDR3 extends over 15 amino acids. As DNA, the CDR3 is TGTGCCAGCAGTGCTTCACAAGGAACTAATGAAAAACTGTTTTTT. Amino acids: CASSASQGTNEKLFF.

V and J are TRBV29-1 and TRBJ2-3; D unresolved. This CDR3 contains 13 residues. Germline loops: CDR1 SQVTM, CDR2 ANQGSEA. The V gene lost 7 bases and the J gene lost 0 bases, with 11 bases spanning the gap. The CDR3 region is CSASGRSTDTQYF. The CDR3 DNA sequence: TGCAGCGCCAGTGGCAGGAGCACAGATACGCAGTATTTT.

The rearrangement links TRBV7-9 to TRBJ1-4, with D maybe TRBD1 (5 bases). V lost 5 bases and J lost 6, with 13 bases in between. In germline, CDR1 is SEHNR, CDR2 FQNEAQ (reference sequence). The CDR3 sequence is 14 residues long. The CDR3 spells CASSRPGDHEKLFF. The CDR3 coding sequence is TGTGCCAGCAGCCGCCCGGGGGACCATGAAAAACTGTTTTTT.

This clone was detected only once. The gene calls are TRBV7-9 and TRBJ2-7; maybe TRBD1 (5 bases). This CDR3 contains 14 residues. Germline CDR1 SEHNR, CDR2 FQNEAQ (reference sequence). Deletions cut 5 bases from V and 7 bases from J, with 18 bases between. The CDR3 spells CASSRMDTTGEQYF. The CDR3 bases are TGTGCCAGCAGCCGGATGGACACCACCGGGGAGCAGTACTTC.

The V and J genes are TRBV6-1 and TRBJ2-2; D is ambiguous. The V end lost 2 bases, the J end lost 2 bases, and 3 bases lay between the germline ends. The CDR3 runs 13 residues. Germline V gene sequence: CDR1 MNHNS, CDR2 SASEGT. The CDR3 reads CASSETNTGELFF. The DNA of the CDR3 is TGTGCCAGCAGTGAAACTAACACCGGGGAGCTGTTTTTT.

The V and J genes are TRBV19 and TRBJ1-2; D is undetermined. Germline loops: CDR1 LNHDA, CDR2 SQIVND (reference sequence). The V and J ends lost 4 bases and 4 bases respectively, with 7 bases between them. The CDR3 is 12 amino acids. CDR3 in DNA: TGTGCCAGTAGTAAAGAGGGCTATGGCTACACCTTC. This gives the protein CASSKEGYGYTF.

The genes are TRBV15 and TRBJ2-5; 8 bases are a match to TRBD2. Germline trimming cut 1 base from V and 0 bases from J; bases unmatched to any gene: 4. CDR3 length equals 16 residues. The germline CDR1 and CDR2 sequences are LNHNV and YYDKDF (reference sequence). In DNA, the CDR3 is TGTGCCACCAGCAGAGGGGAGCGGGGGAACCAAGAGACCCAGTACTTC. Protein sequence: CATSRGERGNQETQYF.

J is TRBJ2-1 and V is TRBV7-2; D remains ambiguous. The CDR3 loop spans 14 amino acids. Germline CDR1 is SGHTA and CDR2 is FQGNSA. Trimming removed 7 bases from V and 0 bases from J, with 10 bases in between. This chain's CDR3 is CASTEMDSYNEQFF. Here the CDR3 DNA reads TGTGCCAGCACTGAGATGGACTCCTACAATGAGCAGTTCTTC.